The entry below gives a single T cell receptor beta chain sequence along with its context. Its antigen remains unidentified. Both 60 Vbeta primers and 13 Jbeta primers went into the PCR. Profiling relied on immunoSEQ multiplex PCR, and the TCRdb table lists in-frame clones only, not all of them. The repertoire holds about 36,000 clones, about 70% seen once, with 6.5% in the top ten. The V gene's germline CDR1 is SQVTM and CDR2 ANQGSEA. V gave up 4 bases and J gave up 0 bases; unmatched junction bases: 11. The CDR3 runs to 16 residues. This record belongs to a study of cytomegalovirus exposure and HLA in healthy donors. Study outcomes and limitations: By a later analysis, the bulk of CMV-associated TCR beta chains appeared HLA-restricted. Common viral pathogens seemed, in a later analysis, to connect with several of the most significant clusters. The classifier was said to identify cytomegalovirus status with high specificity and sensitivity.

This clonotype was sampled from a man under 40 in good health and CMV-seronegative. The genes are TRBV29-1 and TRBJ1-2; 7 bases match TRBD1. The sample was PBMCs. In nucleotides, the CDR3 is TGCAGCGTTGCTTACTTAGTCAGGGGGGCTAACTATGGCTACACCTTC. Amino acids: CSVAYLVRGANYGYTF.